This TCR beta chain was found in a study of T cell responses to AZD1222 COVID-19 vaccine. About the study: Second doses at about 4 or about 12 weeks were pooled. Study-wide results and caveats: Donors were largely white British and mainly female; clonal diversity was possibly underestimated. Spike-specific TCR depth and breadth grew after two AZD1222 doses. Baseline serology detected seropositivity in only six AZD1222 recipients.

The germline V gene has CDR1 SNHLY and CDR2 FYNNEI. Trimming took off 6 bases at V and 0 bases at J, with 15 bases between the two ends. The CDR3 spans 15 residues. Generated by immunoSEQ multiplex PCR, the TCRdb table keeps only in-frame clones and is missing some. The repertoire consists of 130,000 to 150,000 clones, with roughly nine tenths occurring once and the leading ten covering about 4.7%. With regard to this clone: Its antigen is as yet unknown.

The sample here was peripheral blood, taken on day 0 of AZD1222 vaccination. This chain links TRBV2 with TRBJ2-7; tentative D call: TRBD2 (6 bases). The clonotype was recovered from an adult in good health. DNA of the CDR3: TGTGCCAGCAGCCTTGGGGGGACCCGCTCCTACGAGCAGTACTTC. Residues: CASSLGGTRSYEQYF.